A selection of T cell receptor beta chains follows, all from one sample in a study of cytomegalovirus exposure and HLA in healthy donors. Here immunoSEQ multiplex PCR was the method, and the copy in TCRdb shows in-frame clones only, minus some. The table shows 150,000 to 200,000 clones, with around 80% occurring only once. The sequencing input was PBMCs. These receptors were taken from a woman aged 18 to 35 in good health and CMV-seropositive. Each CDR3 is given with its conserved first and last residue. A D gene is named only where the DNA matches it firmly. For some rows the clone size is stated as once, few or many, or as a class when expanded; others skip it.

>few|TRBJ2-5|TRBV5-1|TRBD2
CASRGGVVETQYF
TGCGCCAGCCGCGGGGGGGTTGTCGAGACCCAGTACTTC
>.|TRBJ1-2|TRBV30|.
CAWSVHGGYGYTF
TGTGCCTGGAGTGTACACGGGGGATATGGCTACACCTTC
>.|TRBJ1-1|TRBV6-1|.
CASSDAGVPGLLNTEAFF
TGTGCCAGCAGTGATGCTGGAGTCCCCGGGTTGCTAAACACTGAAGCTTTCTTT
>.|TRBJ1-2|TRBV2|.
CASSETRTKSGGGYTF
TGTGCCAGCAGTGAGACCAGGACCAAGTCGGGGGGTGGCTACACCTTC
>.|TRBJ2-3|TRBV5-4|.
CASSLGPEDGGAGTQYF
TGTGCCAGCAGCTTGGGGCCGGAGGACGGAGGGGCAGGTACGCAGTATTTT
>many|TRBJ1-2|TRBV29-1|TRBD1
CSVDQGANYGYTF
TGCAGCGTAGACCAGGGGGCCAACTATGGCTACACCTTC
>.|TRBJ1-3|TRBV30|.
CAWSVSRDTIYF
TGTGCCTGGAGTGTCTCACGAGACACCATATATTTT
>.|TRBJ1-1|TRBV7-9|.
CASVDSNTEAFF
TGTGCCAGCGTTGACAGCAACACTGAAGCTTTCTTT
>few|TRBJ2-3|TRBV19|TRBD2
CASSILAGLTDTQYF
TGTGCCAGTAGTATTCTAGCGGGGCTCACAGATACGCAGTATTTT
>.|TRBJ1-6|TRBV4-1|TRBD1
CASSQGFQGGRENSPLHF
TGCGCCAGCAGCCAAGGGTTTCAGGGGGGCCGAGAAAATTCACCCCTCCACTTT
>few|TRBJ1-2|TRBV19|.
CASRIGGGYGYTF
TGTGCCAGTAGAATCGGGGGTGGCTATGGCTACACCTTC
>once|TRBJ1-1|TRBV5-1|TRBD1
CASSPSGGTEAFF
TGCGCCAGCAGCCCCTCAGGGGGCACTGAAGCTTTCTTT
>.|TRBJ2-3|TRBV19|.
CASSIVTPAGRADTQYF
TGTGCCAGTAGTATAGTCACTCCCGCAGGGCGAGCAGATACGCAGTATTTT
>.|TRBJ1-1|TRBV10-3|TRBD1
CAISEQGAGDTEAFF
TGTGCCATCAGTGAACAGGGGGCGGGGGACACTGAAGCTTTCTTT
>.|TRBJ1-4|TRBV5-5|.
CASSLVAGNNEKLFF
TGTGCCAGCAGCTTGGTTGCAGGGAACAATGAAAAACTGTTTTTT
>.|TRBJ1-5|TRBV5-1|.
CASSLAPRQPQHF
TGCGCCAGCAGCTTGGCGCCGCGGCAGCCCCAGCATTTT
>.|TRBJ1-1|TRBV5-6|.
CASSLVSVNTEAFF
TGTGCCAGCAGCTTGGTCTCGGTGAACACTGAAGCTTTCTTT
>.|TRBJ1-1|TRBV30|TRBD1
CAFSPAGTGEAFF
TGTGCCTTTTCCCCCGCCGGGACAGGTGAAGCTTTCTTT
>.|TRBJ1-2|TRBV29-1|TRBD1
CSLRQGQGYGYTF
TGCAGCCTACGACAGGGACAGGGTTATGGCTACACCTTC
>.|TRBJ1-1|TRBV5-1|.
CASTLGGGETEAFF
TGCGCCAGCACCCTGGGAGGGGGAGAGACTGAAGCTTTCTTT
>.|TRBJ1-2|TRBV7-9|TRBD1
CASSVGQGMDGYTF
TGTGCCAGCAGCGTAGGACAGGGGATGGATGGCTACACCTTC
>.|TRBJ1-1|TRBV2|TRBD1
CASSAQPGQGSEAFF
TGTGCCAGCAGTGCACAACCGGGACAGGGGTCTGAAGCTTTCTTT
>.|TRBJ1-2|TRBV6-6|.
CASSSRGGIGGYTF
TGTGCCAGCAGTAGCCGGGGGGGTATTGGTGGCTACACCTTC